A selection of T cell receptor beta chains follows, all from one sample in a study of cytomegalovirus exposure and HLA in healthy donors. Measured with immunoSEQ multiplex PCR; TCRdb has only the in-frame clones, and not every one. In all, the sample yields approximately 150,000 clones. The sequencing input was PBMCs. All receptors come from a woman aged 18-35 years in good health and CMV-seronegative. Both conserved end residues are part of each CDR3. D genes are given only for firm matches. Clone sizes are given selectively: once, few, many, or a class where the clone is expanded.

CASSYADNYGYTF TGTGCCAGCAGTTACGCGGATAACTATGGCTACACCTTC . TRBJ1-2 TRBV6-5 .
CASSQYRGDYGYTF TGTGCCAGCAGCCAATACAGGGGGGACTATGGCTACACCTTC TRBD1 TRBJ1-2 TRBV14 .
CASSVAWDRAFGEFF TGTGCCAGCAGCGTAGCTTGGGATCGAGCCTTCGGGGAGTTCTTC . TRBJ2-1 TRBV9 .
CAISALMAGNMNTEAFF TGTGCCATCAGCGCCCTTATGGCAGGGAACATGAACACTGAAGCTTTCTTT . TRBJ1-1 TRBV10-3 medium-sized
CASSPRAGVGDEQYF TGTGCCAGCAGCCCCCGAGCGGGAGTCGGGGACGAGCAGTACTTC TRBD2 TRBJ2-7 TRBV9 .
CASSPGTSANSYNEQFF TGTGCCAGCAGCCCTGGGACTAGCGCTAACTCCTACAATGAGCAGTTCTTC TRBD2 TRBJ2-1 TRBV9 .
CASSTLLGGMAGELFF TGTGCCAGCAGCACGCTTCTGGGGGGAATGGCCGGGGAGCTGTTTTTT . TRBJ2-2 TRBV5-4 .
CASSLTVNTEAFF TGTGCCAGCAGCTTAACAGTGAACACTGAAGCTTTCTTT . TRBJ1-1 TRBV7-8 .
CASSVDSGGGPRGYTEAFF TGTGCCAGCAGCGTAGATAGCGGGGGGGGGCCAAGAGGTTACACTGAAGCTTTCTTT . TRBJ1-1 TRBV9 .
CASSWDRNTEAFF TGCGCCAGCAGCTGGGACAGGAACACTGAAGCTTTCTTT TRBD1 TRBJ1-1 TRBV5-1 .
CASSWGQRSEAFF TGCGCCAGCAGCTGGGGACAGCGGAGTGAAGCTTTCTTT TRBD1 TRBJ1-1 TRBV10-2 .
CASSLGGRSDTQYF TGTGCCAGCAGCTTAGGCGGGAGGTCAGATACGCAGTATTTT TRBD2 TRBJ2-3 TRBV7-3 .
CASSLLAGGEETQYF TGTGCCAGCAGCTTACTAGCGGGGGGGGAAGAGACCCAGTACTTC TRBD2 TRBJ2-5 TRBV5-6 .
CASSVTGNEQFF TGTGCCAGCAGCGTAACAGGGAATGAGCAGTTCTTC . TRBJ2-1 TRBV27 .
CASRGDSHSGNTIYF TGTGCCAGCCGCGGTGACAGCCACTCTGGAAACACCATATATTTT . TRBJ1-3 TRBV7-2 .
CASSALATPFNEQFF TGTGCCAGCAGCGCTCTAGCGACCCCTTTCAATGAGCAGTTCTTC . TRBJ2-1 TRBV7-6 .
CASSLRAGGYNEQFF TGTGCCAGCAGTTTGCGGGCCGGCGGCTACAATGAGCAGTTCTTC . TRBJ2-1 TRBV27 .
CAWTRDWQETQYF TGTGCCTGGACTCGGGACTGGCAAGAGACCCAGTACTTC . TRBJ2-5 TRBV30 .
CADPRDDINTEAFF TGCGCAGACCCCCGGGATGATATCAACACTGAAGCTTTCTTT . TRBJ1-1 TRBV23-1 .
CASSPYRGRINEQFF TGTGCCAGTAGCCCATACAGGGGGCGAATCAATGAGCAGTTCTTC TRBD1 TRBJ2-1 TRBV19 .
CASSPPPGSGAFF TGTGCCAGCAGCCCCCCCCCAGGTAGTGGAGCTTTCTTT . TRBJ1-1 TRBV7-9 .
CASSETGGAETEAFF TGTGCCAGCAGTGAGACTGGGGGGGCCGAAACTGAAGCTTTCTTT . TRBJ1-1 TRBV6-1 .
CASSATGNEQFF TGTGCCAGCAGCGCTACTGGCAATGAGCAGTTCTTC . TRBJ2-1 TRBV7-2 .
CASSPDRDRDYEQYF TGTGCCAGCAGCCCAGACCGGGACAGGGACTACGAGCAGTACTTC TRBD1 TRBJ2-7 TRBV11-2 .
CASSQDRGLAGRGSYNEQFF TGCGCCAGCAGCCAAGATAGGGGCCTAGCGGGAAGAGGCTCCTACAATGAGCAGTTCTTC TRBD2 TRBJ2-1 TRBV4-3 .
CASSQGLANTGELFF TGTGCCAGCAGCCAAGGACTAGCGAACACCGGGGAGCTGTTTTTT . TRBJ2-2 TRBV4-2 .
CASSGRPTSGRAGDTQYF TGTGCCAGCAGTGGGCGGCCGACTAGCGGGAGGGCCGGAGATACGCAGTATTTT TRBD2 TRBJ2-3 TRBV25-1 .
CASSLSGQGFIYEQYF TGTGCCAGCAGTTTATCGGGACAGGGGTTTATCTACGAGCAGTACTTC TRBD1 TRBJ2-7 TRBV27 .
CASSLAKGVSYGYTF TGTGCCAGCAGCTTAGCCAAAGGGGTTAGCTATGGCTACACCTTC . TRBJ1-2 TRBV7-8 .
CSVADRVGQPQHF TGCAGCGTTGCGGACAGGGTGGGTCAGCCCCAGCATTTT TRBD1 TRBJ1-5 TRBV29-1 .
CASKTRTGPSYEQYF TGCGCCAGCAAAACTCGGACAGGGCCCTCCTACGAGCAGTACTTC TRBD1 TRBJ2-7 TRBV5-1 .
CASSLSPRGAINTGELFF TGTGCCAGCAGCTTATCCCCCAGGGGGGCCATTAACACCGGGGAGCTGTTTTTT . TRBJ2-2 TRBV13 .
CASEPGQYTEAFF TGTGCTAGTGAACCAGGACAGTACACTGAAGCTTTCTTT . TRBJ1-1 TRBV12-5 .
CASSVGTDSYNEQFF TGTGCCAGCAGCGTCGGGACAGATTCCTACAATGAGCAGTTCTTC TRBD1 TRBJ2-1 TRBV7-2 .
CASSPQGYGEKLFF TGTGCCAGCAGCCCACAGGGGTATGGTGAAAAACTGTTTTTT TRBD1 TRBJ1-4 TRBV7-6 .
CASSQDLTSGSEGDTQYF TGCGCCAGCAGCCAAGATCTAACTAGCGGGAGTGAGGGAGATACGCAGTATTTT TRBD2 TRBJ2-3 TRBV4-3 .
CASSLFRSTMQDQPQHF TGTGCCAGCAGCTTGTTTCGCAGCACCATGCAGGATCAGCCCCAGCATTTT . TRBJ1-5 TRBV5-8 .
CASSVGGLSGNTIYF TGTGCCAGCAGCGTTGGGGGACTCTCTGGAAACACCATATATTTT . TRBJ1-3 TRBV9 .
CASSFHPGGISNQPQHF TGTGCCAGCAGTTTCCATCCGGGGGGCATAAGCAATCAGCCCCAGCATTTT . TRBJ1-5 TRBV28 .
CASSVWEGLNEQFF TGTGCCAGCAGCGTATGGGAGGGCCTCAATGAGCAGTTCTTC TRBD2 TRBJ2-1 TRBV9 .
CASSLARNKPLGTDTQYF TGCGCCAGCAGCTTGGCCCGTAACAAACCCCTAGGTACAGATACGCAGTATTTT . TRBJ2-3 TRBV5-1 .
CASSLYMEGQGANGYTF TGTGCCAGCAGCTTATATATGGAGGGACAGGGGGCGAATGGCTACACCTTC TRBD1 TRBJ1-2 TRBV7-3 .
CASMRTGIQPQHF TGTGCCAGTATGAGGACAGGGATTCAGCCCCAGCATTTT TRBD1 TRBJ1-5 TRBV19 .
CASTMNTEAFF TGTGCCAGCACTATGAACACTGAAGCTTTCTTT . TRBJ1-1 TRBV27 .
CASCWGQGASEQYF TGTGCCAGCTGCTGGGGACAGGGGGCATCCGAGCAGTACTTC TRBD1 TRBJ2-7 TRBV6-5 .
CASSERLAGNKEQFF TGTGCCAGCAGTGAAAGGCTAGCGGGAAATAAGGAGCAGTTCTTC TRBD2 TRBJ2-1 TRBV6-1 .
CASSLVLGGRANNEQFF TGTGCCAGCAGCTTAGTCTTAGGCGGGAGGGCCAACAATGAGCAGTTCTTC TRBD2 TRBJ2-1 TRBV11-2 .
CASEQGTNEKLFF TGTGCCAGCGAACAGGGGACTAATGAAAAACTGTTTTTT TRBD1 TRBJ1-4 TRBV5-6 .
CASSQDRRDEQFF TGCGCCAGCAGCCAAGATAGGAGGGACGAGCAGTTCTTC . TRBJ2-1 TRBV4-3 .
CAIPTPNYGYTF TGTGCCATACCTACCCCTAACTATGGCTACACCTTC . TRBJ1-2 TRBV6-1 .
CASSHTDTTNEKLFF TGTGCCAGCAGTCACACGGACACGACTAATGAAAAACTGTTTTTT . TRBJ1-4 TRBV2 medium-sized
CASRSSPGGTDTQYF TGTGCCAGTAGATCTAGCCCCGGGGGAACAGATACGCAGTATTTT . TRBJ2-3 TRBV19 .
CASRRDRGVNQPQHF TGTGCCAGCAGAAGGGACAGGGGGGTGAATCAGCCCCAGCATTTT TRBD1 TRBJ1-5 TRBV2 .
CASSESLLAGGTGELFF TGTGCCAGCAGTGAATCGTTACTAGCGGGAGGGACCGGGGAGCTGTTTTTT TRBD2 TRBJ2-2 TRBV2 .
CAISDPGTPNYGYTF TGTGCCATCAGTGATCCCGGGACTCCTAACTATGGCTACACCTTC . TRBJ1-2 TRBV10-3 .
CASSKLDRGNTEAFF TGTGCCAGCAGCAAATTAGACAGGGGGAACACTGAAGCTTTCTTT TRBD1 TRBJ1-1 TRBV5-6 .
CASSSSPGTGGNTEAFF TGTGCCAGCAGCTCGAGTCCCGGGACAGGGGGGAACACTGAAGCTTTCTTT TRBD1 TRBJ1-1 TRBV5-4 .